This T cell receptor (beta chain) was obtained from a study of blood T cell repertoires in COVID-19. Study in general: COVID-19 samples from acute and convalescent phases originated in the United States, Italy and Spain.

The assay was immunoSEQ multiplex PCR, and TCRdb's table has in-frame clones only and misses some. The sample holds approximately 63,000 clones, 91% seen once. What was sequenced was peripheral blood. This receptor was taken from a human donor in a cohort sampled during active COVID-19.

CDR3 amino acids: CASSFGQGTDTQYF. CDR3 nucleotide sequence: TGTGCCAGCAGCTTCGGACAGGGAACAGATACGCAGTATTTT. The chain combines TRBV9 with TRBJ2-3; 8 bases fit TRBD1. CDR3 length equals 14 residues. Unmatched junction bases numbered 4, after V lost 4 bases and J lost 3 bases. Looked up from germline, CDR1 is SGDLS and CDR2 is YYNGEE.